This TCR beta chain originates from a study of Ad26.COV2.S vaccination and SARS-CoV-2 variants (dated by TCRdb to the early 2020s). For context, the study as a whole: Vaccine-arm donors came from COV1001, a multicentre, randomized, double-blind, placebo-controlled phase I-IIa trial of Ad26.COV2.S in healthy adults. Dosing of Ad26.COV2.S was intramuscular, at either 5x10^10 or 1x10^11 viral particles, delivered as one shot or as two shots spaced 56 days apart. TCRbeta repertoire sequencing served as the tool for gauging how specific and how broad the SARS-CoV-2-reactive T cell receptors were following Ad26.COV2.S vaccination. The TCR-sequenced set comprised about 32 samples: about 19 Ad26.COV2.S vaccine recipients, 5 placebo recipients and 8 SARS-CoV-2 convalescent individuals. Trial participants were randomized into five groups of five: low-dose or high-dose Ad26.COV2.S given once or twice, or placebo on both occasions. Blinding of investigators to trial group allocation was maintained during experiments and outcome assessment.

Worth noting for this clone: Its binding antigen is unknown. Base qualities are not at hand, and no much larger clone is one base apart.

The CDR3, cysteine through phenylalanine, is 16 amino acids long. Only the CDR3 part of the read is kept: 48 bases, read in frame from the first base. The germline V gene specifies KGHSH as CDR1 and LQKENI as CDR2. The trim is 4 bases for V and 0 bases for J, with a gap of 16 bases between the germline ends. The intended sense of this specimen's treatment or condition label: around 19 received Ad26.COV2.S at low or high dose, single or two shots; about five received placebo; per-sample allocation not given. For vaccine and placebo recipients, repertoires were sequenced using samples collected on day 63 after the first injection. Cohort 1b enrolled 25 to 30 adults aged 18-55 years at a single site in Boston, USA, between 29 July and 7 August 2020. Ad26.COV2.S consisted of a replication-incompetent adenovirus type 26 vector by which a prefusion-stabilized SARS-CoV-2 spike protein from the original Wuhan strain was expressed.

What the authors observed across the whole study: Substantial breadth of spike-specific CD8+ and CD4+ T cell responses was reported after vaccination. Vaccine and placebo recipients had comparable non-spike TCR breadth, which fits with the vaccine containing only spike. Ad26.COV2.S recipients had higher spike-specific TCR breadth than placebo recipients (P = 0.0014). It was noted by the authors that total T cell responses may have been underestimated by the TCR breadth and depth analyses. Comparing responses between vaccine doses or regimens was not something the study was powered to do.

TCRbeta CDR3 regions were sequenced with the immunoSEQ Assay. After extraction, genomic DNA underwent amplification by bias-controlled multiplex PCR, followed by high-throughput sequencing. The original pipeline was this. To quantify the absolute abundance of every unique TCRbeta CDR3 region, sequences were collapsed and filtered. T cell fraction was estimated by normalizing TCRbeta template counts to usable DNA, which was measured by amplifying reference genes present in all nucleated cells. Repertoire TCRs were annotated as SARS-CoV-2-specific by exact matching of V gene, CDR3 amino acid sequence and J gene to a known reactive TCR set. The reference SARS-CoV-2 TCR set came from MIRA and was filtered for enrichment in COVID-19-positive ImmuneCODE repertoires, removing public or cross-reactive TCRs. Using the MIRA antigens, annotated TCRs were further analysed by specific ORF or by position within an ORF. Depth was the summed frequency of annotated unique rearrangements, while breadth was defined as annotated unique rearrangements over total unique productive rearrangements. Two-sided Wilcoxon rank-sum tests were applied when comparing TCR breadth between groups. As stored in TCRdb, this immuneACCESS dataset retains in-frame rearrangements with V and J assigned. A fraction of the clones does not appear; measured against another copy, unresolved V genes explain less than half of the discrepancy, and the remainder lacks a known reason. V, J and clone size were drawn from that table, and D and trimming were deduced from the DNA. The sample contains just over 350,000 clones, about 85% of them found a single time. The ten largest clones capture 3.3% of the sample.

In this chain, TRBV18 is recombined with TRBJ2-7, and TRBD1 may be the D gene, going by 6 matching bases. The sequence was collected from a person between 18 and 59 years old who received the Ad26.COV2.S COVID-19 vaccine or a placebo. The material sequenced was peripheral blood, taken in a trial of Ad26.COV2.S vaccine versus placebo. The DNA sequence is given as TGTGCCAGCTCACTCCTCGGACAGCAATACTCCTACGAGCAGTACTTC. Translated, this is CASSLLGQQYSYEQYF.